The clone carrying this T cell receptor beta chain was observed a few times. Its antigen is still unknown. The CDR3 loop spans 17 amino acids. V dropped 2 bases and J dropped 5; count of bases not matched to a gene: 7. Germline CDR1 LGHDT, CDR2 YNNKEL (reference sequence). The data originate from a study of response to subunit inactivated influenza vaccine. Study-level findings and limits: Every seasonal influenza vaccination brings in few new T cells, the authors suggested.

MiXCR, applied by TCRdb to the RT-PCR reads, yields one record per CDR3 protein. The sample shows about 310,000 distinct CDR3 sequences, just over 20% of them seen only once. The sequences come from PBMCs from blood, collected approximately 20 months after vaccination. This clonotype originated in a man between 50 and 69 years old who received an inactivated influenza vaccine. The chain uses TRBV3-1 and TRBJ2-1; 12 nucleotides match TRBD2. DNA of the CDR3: TGTGCCAGCAGCCAACCTGAACTAGCGGGAGGCCACAATGAGCAGTTCTTC. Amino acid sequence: CASSQPELAGGHNEQFF.